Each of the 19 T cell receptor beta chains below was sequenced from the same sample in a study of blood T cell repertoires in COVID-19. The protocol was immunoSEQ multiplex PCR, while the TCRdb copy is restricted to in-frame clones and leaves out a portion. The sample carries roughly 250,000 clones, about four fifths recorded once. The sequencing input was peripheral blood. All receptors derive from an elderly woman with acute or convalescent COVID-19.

The CDR3: CASSQGPAGTGREKLFF. CDR3 DNA sequence: TGCGCCAGCAGCCAGGGCCCGGCCGGGACAGGGCGTGAAAAACTGTTTTTT. The chain joins TRBV4-1 to TRBJ1-4; 9 nucleotides agree with TRBD1. After removal of 3 bases from V and 7 bases from J, the junction contained 12 bases not matched to a gene. Germline CDR1 MGHRA, CDR2 YSYEKL. This CDR3 has 17 amino acids.

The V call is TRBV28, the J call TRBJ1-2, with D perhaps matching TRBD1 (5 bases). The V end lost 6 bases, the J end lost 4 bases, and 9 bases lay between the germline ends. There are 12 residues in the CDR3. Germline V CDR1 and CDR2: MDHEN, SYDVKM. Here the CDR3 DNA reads TGTGCCAGCAGCCGGGGGACCTATGGCTACACCTTC. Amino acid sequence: CASSRGTYGYTF.

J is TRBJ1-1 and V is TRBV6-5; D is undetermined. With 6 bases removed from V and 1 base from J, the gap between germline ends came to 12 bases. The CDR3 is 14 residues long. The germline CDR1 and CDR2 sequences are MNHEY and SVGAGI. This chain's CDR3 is CASRAGWGNTEAFF. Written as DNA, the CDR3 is TGTGCCAGCAGGGCGGGGTGGGGGAACACTGAAGCTTTCTTT.

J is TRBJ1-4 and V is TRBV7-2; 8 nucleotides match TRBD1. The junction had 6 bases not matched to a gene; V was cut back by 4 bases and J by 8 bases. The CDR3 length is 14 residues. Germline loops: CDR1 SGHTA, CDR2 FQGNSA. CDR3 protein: CASSSGQGWEKLFF. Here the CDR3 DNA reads TGTGCCAGCAGCTCCGGACAGGGCTGGGAAAAACTGTTTTTT.

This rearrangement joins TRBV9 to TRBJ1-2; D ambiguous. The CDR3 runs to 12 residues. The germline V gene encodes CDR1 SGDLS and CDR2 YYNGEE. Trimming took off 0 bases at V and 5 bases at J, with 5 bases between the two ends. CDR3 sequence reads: CASSVDSYGYTF. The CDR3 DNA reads TGTGCCAGCAGCGTAGACAGTTATGGCTACACCTTC.

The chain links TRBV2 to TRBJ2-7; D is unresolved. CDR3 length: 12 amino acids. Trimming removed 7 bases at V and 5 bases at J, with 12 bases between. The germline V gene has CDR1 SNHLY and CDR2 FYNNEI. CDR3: CASTLYRDEQYF. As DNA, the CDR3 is TGTGCCAGCACCCTCTATCGGGACGAGCAGTACTTC.

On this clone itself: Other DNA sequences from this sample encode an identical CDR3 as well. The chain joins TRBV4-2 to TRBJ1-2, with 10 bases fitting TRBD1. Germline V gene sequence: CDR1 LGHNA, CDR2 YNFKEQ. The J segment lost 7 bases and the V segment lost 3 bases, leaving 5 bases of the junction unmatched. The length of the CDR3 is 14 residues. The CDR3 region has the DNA TGTGCCAGCAGCCAGCGACAGGGGGCTGTTGGCTACACCTTC. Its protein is CASSQRQGAVGYTF.

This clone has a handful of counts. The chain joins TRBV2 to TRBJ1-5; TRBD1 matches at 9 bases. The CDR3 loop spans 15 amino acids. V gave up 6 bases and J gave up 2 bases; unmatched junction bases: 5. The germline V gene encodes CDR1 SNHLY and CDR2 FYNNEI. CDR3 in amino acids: CASSSQGAGNQPQHF. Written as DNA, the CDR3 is TGTGCCAGCAGCTCACAGGGGGCGGGCAATCAGCCCCAGCATTTT.

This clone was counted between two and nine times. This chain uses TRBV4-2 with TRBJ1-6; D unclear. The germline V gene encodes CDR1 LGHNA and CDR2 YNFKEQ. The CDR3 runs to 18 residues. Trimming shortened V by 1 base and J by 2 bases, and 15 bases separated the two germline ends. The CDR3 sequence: CASSQGGWRTAYNSPLHF. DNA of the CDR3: TGTGCCAGCAGCCAAGGAGGTTGGCGCACGGCCTATAATTCACCCCTCCACTTT.

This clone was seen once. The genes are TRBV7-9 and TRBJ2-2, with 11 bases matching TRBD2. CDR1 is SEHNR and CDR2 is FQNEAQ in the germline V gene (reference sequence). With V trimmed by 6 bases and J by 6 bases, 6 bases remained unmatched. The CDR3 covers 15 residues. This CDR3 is CASSGTSGKSGELFF. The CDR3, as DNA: TGTGCCAGCAGTGGGACTAGCGGCAAGTCCGGGGAGCTGTTTTTT.

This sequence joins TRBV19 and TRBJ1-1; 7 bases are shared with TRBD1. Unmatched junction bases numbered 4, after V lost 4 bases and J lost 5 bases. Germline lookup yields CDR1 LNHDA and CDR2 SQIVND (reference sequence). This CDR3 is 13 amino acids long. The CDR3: CASSTRGETEAFF. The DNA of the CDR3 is TGTGCCAGTAGTACCAGGGGGGAAACTGAAGCTTTCTTT. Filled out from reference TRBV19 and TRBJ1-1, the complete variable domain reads DGGITQSPKYLFRKEGQNVTLSCEQNLNHDAMYWYRQDPGQGLRLIYYSQIVNDFQKGDIAEGYSVSREKKESFPLTVTSAQKNPTAFYLCASSTRGETEAFFGQGTRLTVV.

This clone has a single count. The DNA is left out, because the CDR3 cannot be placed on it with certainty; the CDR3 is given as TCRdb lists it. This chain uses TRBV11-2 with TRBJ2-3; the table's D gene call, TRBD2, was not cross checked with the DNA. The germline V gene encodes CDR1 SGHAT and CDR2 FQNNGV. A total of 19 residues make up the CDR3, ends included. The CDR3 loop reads CASSLVAGGTLSTIVERYF.

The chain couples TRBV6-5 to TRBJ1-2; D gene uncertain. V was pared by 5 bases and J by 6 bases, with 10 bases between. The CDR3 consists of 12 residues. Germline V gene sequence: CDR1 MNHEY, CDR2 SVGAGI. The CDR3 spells CASSNRQDGYTF. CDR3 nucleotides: TGTGCCAGCAGTAACCGACAAGATGGCTACACCTTC.

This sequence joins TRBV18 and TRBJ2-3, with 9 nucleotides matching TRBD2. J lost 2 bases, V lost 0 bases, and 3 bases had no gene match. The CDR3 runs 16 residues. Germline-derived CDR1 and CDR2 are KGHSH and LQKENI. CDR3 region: CASSPPLAGTTDTQYF. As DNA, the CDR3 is TGTGCCAGCTCACCACCGCTAGCGGGGACCACAGATACGCAGTATTTT.

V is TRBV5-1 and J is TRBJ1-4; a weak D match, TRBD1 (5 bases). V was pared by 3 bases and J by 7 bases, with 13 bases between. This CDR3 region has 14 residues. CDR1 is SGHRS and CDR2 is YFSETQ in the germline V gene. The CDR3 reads CASSSNPGPEKLFF. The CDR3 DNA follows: TGCGCCAGCAGCTCCAACCCAGGGCCTGAAAAACTGTTTTTT. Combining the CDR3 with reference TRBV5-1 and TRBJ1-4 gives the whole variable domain KAGVTQTPRYLIKTRGQQVTLSCSPISGHRSVSWYQQTPGQGLQFLFEYFSETQRNKGNFPGRFSGRQFSNSRSEMNVSTLELGDSALYLCASSSNPGPEKLFFGSGTQLSVL.

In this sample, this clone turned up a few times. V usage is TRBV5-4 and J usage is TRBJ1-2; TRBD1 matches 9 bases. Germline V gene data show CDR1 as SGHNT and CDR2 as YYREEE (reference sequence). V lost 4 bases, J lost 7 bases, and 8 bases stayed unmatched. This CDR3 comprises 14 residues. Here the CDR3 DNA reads TGTGCCAGCAGCCCACGGACAGGGGCGGGTGGCTACACCTTC. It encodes CASSPRTGAGGYTF.

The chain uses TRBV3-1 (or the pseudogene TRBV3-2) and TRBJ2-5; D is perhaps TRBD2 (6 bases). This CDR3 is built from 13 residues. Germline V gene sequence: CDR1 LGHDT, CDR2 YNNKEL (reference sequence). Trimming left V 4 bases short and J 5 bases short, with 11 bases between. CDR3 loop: CASSPPGVETQYF. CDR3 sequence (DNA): TGTGCCAGCAGCCCCCCGGGGGTGGAGACCCAGTACTTC.

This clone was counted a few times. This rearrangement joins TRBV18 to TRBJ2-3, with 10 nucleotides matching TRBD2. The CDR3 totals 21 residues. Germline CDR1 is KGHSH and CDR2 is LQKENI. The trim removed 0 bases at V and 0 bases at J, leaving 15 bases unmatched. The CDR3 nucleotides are TGTGCCAGCTCACCACCGGGAGCGGGGGGGCCCTCCCCTAAAAGCACAGATACGCAGTATTTT. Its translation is CASSPPGAGGPSPKSTDTQYF.

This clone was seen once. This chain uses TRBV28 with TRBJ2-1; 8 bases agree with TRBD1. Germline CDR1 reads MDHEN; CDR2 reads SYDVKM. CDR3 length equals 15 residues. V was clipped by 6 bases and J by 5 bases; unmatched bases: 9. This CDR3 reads CASRQFGTGNNEQFF. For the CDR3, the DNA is TGTGCCAGCAGACAATTCGGGACAGGTAACAATGAGCAGTTCTTC.